The present TCR beta chain was sequenced within a study of T cell repertoires in cytomegalovirus infection. This clonotype was seen a handful of times. Its specificity is unknown. TCRdb passed the reads through MiXCR, listing each CDR3 protein once. Of 750,000 to 900,000 distinct CDR3 sequences listed, 25% to 30% are singletons. Germline V gives CDR1 LNHDA, CDR2 SQIVND (reference sequence). The V gene lost 5 bases and the J gene lost 2 bases, with 10 bases spanning the gap. CDR3 length equals 14 residues. This chain uses TRBV19 with TRBJ1-5, with D uncertain. This clonotype originated in a human donor in good health (CMV status not recorded). Some clones in this sample may be carry-over from other donors' samples. The material sequenced was cultured CD8+ T cells from PBMCs, taken from culture after CMV antigen stimulation. The CDR3 reads CASSSREGNQPQHF. CDR3 bases: TGTGCCAGTAGTTCGAGGGAAGGCAATCAGCCCCAGCATTTT.